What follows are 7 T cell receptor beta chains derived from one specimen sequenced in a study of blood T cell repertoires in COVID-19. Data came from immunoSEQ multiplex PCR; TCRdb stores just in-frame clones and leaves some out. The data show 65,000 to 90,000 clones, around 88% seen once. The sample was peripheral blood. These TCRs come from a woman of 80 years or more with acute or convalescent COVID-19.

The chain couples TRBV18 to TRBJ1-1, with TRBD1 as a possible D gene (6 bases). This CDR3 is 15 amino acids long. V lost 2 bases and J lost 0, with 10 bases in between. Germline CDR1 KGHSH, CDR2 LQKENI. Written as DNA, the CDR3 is TGTGCCAGCTCACCAAAGGACAGCCTGAACACTGAAGCTTTCTTT. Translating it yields CASSPKDSLNTEAFF.

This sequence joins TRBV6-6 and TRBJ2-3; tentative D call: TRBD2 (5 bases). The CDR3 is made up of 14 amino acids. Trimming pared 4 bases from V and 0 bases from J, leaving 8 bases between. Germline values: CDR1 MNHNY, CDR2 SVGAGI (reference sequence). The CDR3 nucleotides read TGTGCCAGCAGTTCGAGGAGGAGCACAGATACGCAGTATTTT. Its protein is CASSSRRSTDTQYF.

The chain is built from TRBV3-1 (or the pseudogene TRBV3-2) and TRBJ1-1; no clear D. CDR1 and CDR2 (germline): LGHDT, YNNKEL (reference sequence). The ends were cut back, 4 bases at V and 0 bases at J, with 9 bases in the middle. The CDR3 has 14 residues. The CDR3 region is CASSPLEMNTEAFF. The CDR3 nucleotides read TGTGCCAGCAGCCCCCTTGAGATGAACACTGAAGCTTTCTTT.

The CDR3 nucleotides are TGTGCCAGCAGCGTAGCAGGACAGGGCGACACTGAAGCTTTCTTT. Its protein is CASSVAGQGDTEAFF. The rearrangement uses TRBV9 and TRBJ1-1, with 8 bases fitting TRBD1. V gave up 0 bases and J gave up 3 bases; unmatched junction bases: 4. CDR3 length: 15 amino acids. The V gene's germline CDR1 is SGDLS and CDR2 YYNGEE.

The DNA for the CDR3 is TGTGCCAGCAAAAGATCCGGGGGAGGGTCTGGAAACACCATATATTTT. It translates to CASKRSGGGSGNTIYF. The gene calls are TRBV4-2 and TRBJ1-3; a possible D gene is TRBD1 (5 bases). Per germline, CDR1 LGHNA and CDR2 YNFKEQ. V lost 7 bases and J 1 base, leaving 17 bases between the germline ends. This CDR3 is 16 amino acids long.

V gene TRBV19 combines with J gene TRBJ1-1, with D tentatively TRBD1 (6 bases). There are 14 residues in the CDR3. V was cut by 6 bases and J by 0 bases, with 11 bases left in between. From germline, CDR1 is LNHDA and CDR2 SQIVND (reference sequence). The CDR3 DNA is TGTGCCAGTAGGGGGGGGCAGTTGAACACTGAAGCTTTCTTT. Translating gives CASRGGQLNTEAFF.

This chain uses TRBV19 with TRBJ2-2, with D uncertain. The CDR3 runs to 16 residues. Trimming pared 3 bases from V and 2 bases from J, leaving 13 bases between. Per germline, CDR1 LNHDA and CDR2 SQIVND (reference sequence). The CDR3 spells CASSIWASPNTGELFF. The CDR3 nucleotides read TGTGCCAGTAGTATTTGGGCCAGTCCAAACACCGGGGAGCTGTTTTTT.